The next 18 T cell receptor beta chains were all read from a single sample in a study of OX40 agonist ivuxolimab in advanced cancers. The repertoire was sequenced with immunoSEQ multiplex PCR; TCRdb's copy has only in-frame clones and lacks some. In the table there are more than 55,000 clones, 89% of which are singletons. The starting material was CD4+ or CD8+ T cells sorted from blood, obtained in a trial of the OX40 agonist ivuxolimab. Every receptor here comes from an adult with an advanced solid tumor such as melanoma, head and neck, liver or kidney cancer.

V is TRBV18 and J is TRBJ1-4; D not resolved. CDR3 length: 16 amino acids. Germline V gene sequence: CDR1 KGHSH, CDR2 LQKENI. V lost 0 bases and J lost 5, with 13 bases in between. The CDR3 spells CASSPPIGNLNEKLFF. The CDR3 DNA sequence: TGTGCCAGCTCACCACCGATAGGGAACCTCAATGAAAAACTGTTTTTT. The full variable domain, completed using reference TRBV18 and TRBJ1-4, is NAGVMQNPRHLVRRRGQEARLRCSPMKGHSHVYWYRQLPEEGLKFMVYLQKENIIDESGMPKERFSAEFPKEGPSILRIQQVVRGDSAAYFCASSPPIGNLNEKLFFGSGTQLSVL.

The rearrangement uses TRBV28 and TRBJ1-1; no definite D call. The V gene's germline CDR1 is MDHEN and CDR2 SYDVKM. The CDR3 spans 14 residues. The V and J ends lost 3 bases and 1 base respectively, with 9 bases between them. The CDR3 DNA follows: TGTGCCAGCAGTTTGACCCTCCCGAACACTGAAGCTTTCTTT. The encoded protein is CASSLTLPNTEAFF. The whole variable domain, filled in from reference TRBV28 and TRBJ1-1, reads DVKVTQSSRYLVKRTGEKVFLECVQDMDHENMFWYRQDPGLGLRLIYFSYDVKMKEKGDIPEGYSVSREKKERFSLILESASTNQTSMYLCASSLTLPNTEAFFGQGTRLTVV.

The chain is built from TRBV7-6 and TRBJ2-2; a weak D match, TRBD1 (6 bases). V lost 5 bases to trimming and J lost 1 base, with 17 bases between them. The V gene's germline CDR1 is SGHVS and CDR2 FNYEAQ. The CDR3 runs to 17 residues. The DNA for the CDR3 is TGTGCCAGCAGCCCCCGCGGTGGACAGATGAACACCGGGGAGCTGTTTTTT. Residues: CASSPRGGQMNTGELFF.

This sequence joins TRBV13 and TRBJ2-7; no firm D call. V dropped 3 bases and J dropped 0 bases, with 9 bases sitting between them. The germline gives CDR1 PRHDT, CDR2 FYEKMQ (reference sequence). The CDR3 length is 14 residues. CDR3: CASSFRHSSYEQYF. In DNA form, the CDR3 reads TGTGCCAGCAGCTTTAGACATTCCTCCTACGAGCAGTACTTC.

The chain recombines TRBV9 with TRBJ2-1; no clear D gene. The CDR3 spans 11 residues. Germline V gene sequence: CDR1 SGDLS, CDR2 YYNGEE. With 4 bases removed from V and 5 bases from J, the gap between germline ends came to 4 bases. CDR3: CASSLHNEQFF. CDR3 DNA: TGTGCCAGCAGCCTCCACAATGAGCAGTTCTTC.

Points on this clone: Other DNA sequences of this sample code for an identical CDR3. This sequence joins TRBV7-2 and TRBJ2-7; D gene unclear. The V end lost 2 bases, the J end lost 0 bases, and 8 bases lay between the germline ends. Germline V lookup: CDR1 SGHTA, CDR2 FQGNSA. CDR3 size: 14 residues. CDR3 in amino acids: CASSLTRSSYEQYF. The CDR3 region has the DNA TGTGCCAGCAGCTTAACACGGAGCTCCTACGAGCAGTACTTC. Full variable domain (outside the CDR3, taken from reference TRBV7-2 and TRBJ2-7): GAGVSQSPSNKVTEKGKDVELRCDPISGHTALYWYRQSLGQGLEFLIYFQGNSAPDKSGLPSDRFSAERTGGSVSTLTIQRTQQEDSAVYLCASSLTRSSYEQYFGPGTRLTVT.

The V and J genes are TRBV20-1 and TRBJ2-3; D is perhaps TRBD2 (5 bases). The CDR3 covers 11 residues. Per germline, CDR1 DFQATT and CDR2 SNEGSKA (reference sequence). With 5 bases removed from V and 6 bases from J, the gap between germline ends came to 9 bases. Written as DNA, the CDR3 is TGCAGTGCTCCCCGAGGGGATACGCAGTATTTT. Translating gives CSAPRGDTQYF.

CDR3 DNA: TGTGCCAGCAGTAAGCCATCCCGGGGCCAAGAGACCCAGTACTTC. Translating it yields CASSKPSRGQETQYF. The chain couples TRBV28 to TRBJ2-5, with D perhaps TRBD2 (5 bases). The germline V and J ends were trimmed by 5 bases and 1 base, with 14 bases remaining between them. CDR1 and CDR2 from the germline V gene are MDHEN and SYDVKM. CDR3 length: 15 residues.

The rearrangement joins TRBV5-1 to TRBJ1-1; 7 bases fit TRBD1. This CDR3 region has 14 residues. Trimming at V came to 5 bases and at J to 4 bases, leaving 8 bases not matched to a gene. Per the germline V gene, CDR1 is SGHRS and CDR2 is YFSETQ. CDR3 sequence reads: CASSYRGLGTEAFF. The DNA for the CDR3 is TGCGCCAGCAGTTACAGGGGCCTTGGCACTGAAGCTTTCTTT. The full variable domain, its missing parts supplied by reference TRBV5-1 and TRBJ1-1, is KAGVTQTPRYLIKTRGQQVTLSCSPISGHRSVSWYQQTPGQGLQFLFEYFSETQRNKGNFPGRFSGRQFSNSRSEMNVSTLELGDSALYLCASSYRGLGTEAFFGQGTRLTVV.

The chain links TRBV7-9 to TRBJ2-3; a weak D match, TRBD2 (5 bases). Per the germline V gene, CDR1 is SEHNR and CDR2 is FQNEAQ (reference sequence). This CDR3 contains 14 residues. V lost 3 bases and J lost 2, with 9 bases in between. Here the CDR3 reads CASSFPGLTDTQYF. The CDR3 DNA sequence: TGTGCCAGCAGCTTTCCCGGACTCACAGATACGCAGTATTTT.

V and J are TRBV19 and TRBJ2-4; D is possibly TRBD2 (6 bases). CDR3 length: 18 residues. V was trimmed by 3 bases and J by 0 bases, leaving 18 bases between them. Germline CDR1 LNHDA, CDR2 SQIVND (reference sequence). CDR3 protein: CASSIMFRRGLAKNIQYF. CDR3 bases: TGTGCCAGTAGTATTATGTTCAGGAGGGGACTAGCCAAAAACATTCAGTACTTC.

This clone appeared once. The rearrangement links TRBV28 to TRBJ2-7; D is perhaps TRBD1 (5 bases). The CDR3 covers 12 residues. With 6 bases removed from V and 2 bases from J, the gap between germline ends came to 8 bases. Per germline, CDR1 MDHEN and CDR2 SYDVKM. As DNA, the CDR3 is TGTGCCAGCAGCCTCAGGGCCTACGAGCAGTACTTC. It yields the protein CASSLRAYEQYF.

This clone was seen once. J is TRBJ1-2 and V is TRBV14; no clear D gene. V was clipped by 2 bases and J by 7 bases, with 14 bases between them. Germline V CDR1 and CDR2: SGHDN, FVKESK. The CDR3 has 14 amino acids. The CDR3 DNA sequence: TGTGCCAGCAGCCAAATTCAGGCCCCTCGTGGCTACACCTTC. Residues: CASSQIQAPRGYTF.

The J gene is TRBJ2-5, the V gene TRBV27; 8 bases map to TRBD1. The CDR3 consists of 15 residues. CDR1 and CDR2 (germline): MNHEY, SMNVEV (reference sequence). V shed 6 bases and J 4 bases; nucleotides not matched to a gene: 10. CDR3 in DNA: TGTGCCAGCAGGACCTACCAGGGGGCGGGAGAGACCCAGTACTTC. This sequence encodes CASRTYQGAGETQYF.

V gene TRBV11-1 combines with J gene TRBJ1-4; TRBD1 might be the D (5 bases). The CDR3 has 15 residues. Trimming took 5 bases from V and 5 from J, leaving 15 bases between them. Germline V gene data show CDR1 as SGHAT and CDR2 as FQDESV (reference sequence). The CDR3 DNA is TGTGCCAGCAGCCTACCCGGGACTGGAAATGAAAAACTGTTTTTT. This sequence encodes CASSLPGTGNEKLFF.

This clone showed up just once. This rearrangement joins TRBV7-6 to TRBJ2-5; D perhaps matches TRBD2 (5 bases). Germline CDR1 and CDR2: SGHVS and FNYEAQ. V lost 1 base and J lost 2, with 11 bases in between. The CDR3 is made up of 15 amino acids. The CDR3 coding sequence is TGTGCCAGCAGCTTAGTCTTTACGGGGCAAGAGACCCAGTACTTC. This translates into CASSLVFTGQETQYF. Full variable domain (outside the CDR3, taken from reference TRBV7-6 and TRBJ2-5): GAGVSQSPRYKVTKRGQDVALRCDPISGHVSLYWYRQALGQGPEFLTYFNYEAQQDKSGLPNDRFSAERPEGSISTLTIQRTEQRDSAMYRCASSLVFTGQETQYFGPGTRLLVL.

The CDR3 DNA reads as TGCGCCAGCAGCTGGGCAGGGGACAATCAGCCCCAGCATTTT. Translation gives CASSWAGDNQPQHF. This chain joins TRBV5-1 and TRBJ1-5, with TRBD1 as a possible D gene (6 bases). CDR1 is SGHRS and CDR2 is YFSETQ in the germline V gene. Trimming pared 3 bases from V and 3 bases from J, leaving 10 bases between. This CDR3 has 14 amino acids.

The chain recombines TRBV4-1 with TRBJ2-7; D is perhaps TRBD1 (5 bases). CDR1 MGHRA and CDR2 YSYEKL come from the germline V gene. Trimming shortened V by 0 bases and J by 5 bases, and 17 bases separated the two germline ends. This CDR3 region has 16 residues. In DNA, the CDR3 is TGCGCCAGCAGCCAAGATCGGGCGCAGGGCGGCCACGAGCAGTACTTC. Protein: CASSQDRAQGGHEQYF.